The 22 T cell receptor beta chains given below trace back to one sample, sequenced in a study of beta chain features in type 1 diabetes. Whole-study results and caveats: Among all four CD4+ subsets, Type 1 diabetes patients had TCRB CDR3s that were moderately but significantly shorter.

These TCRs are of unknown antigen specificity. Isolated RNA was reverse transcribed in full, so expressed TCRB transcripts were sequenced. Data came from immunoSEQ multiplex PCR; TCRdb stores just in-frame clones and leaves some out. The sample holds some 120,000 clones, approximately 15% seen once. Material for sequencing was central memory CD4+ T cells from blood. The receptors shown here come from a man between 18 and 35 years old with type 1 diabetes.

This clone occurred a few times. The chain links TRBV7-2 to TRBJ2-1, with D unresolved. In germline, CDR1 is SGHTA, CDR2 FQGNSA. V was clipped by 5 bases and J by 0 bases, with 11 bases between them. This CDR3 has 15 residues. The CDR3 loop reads CASSPAPGSYNEQFF. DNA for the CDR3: TGTGCCAGCAGCCCGGCCCCAGGCTCCTACAATGAGCAGTTCTTC.

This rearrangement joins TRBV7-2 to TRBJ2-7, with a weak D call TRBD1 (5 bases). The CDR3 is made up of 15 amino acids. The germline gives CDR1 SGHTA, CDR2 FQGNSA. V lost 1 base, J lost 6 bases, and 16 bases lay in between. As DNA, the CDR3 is TGTGCCAGCAGCTTAGGGGGCGCAGGGTCTCGCGAGCAGTACTTC. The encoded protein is CASSLGGAGSREQYF.

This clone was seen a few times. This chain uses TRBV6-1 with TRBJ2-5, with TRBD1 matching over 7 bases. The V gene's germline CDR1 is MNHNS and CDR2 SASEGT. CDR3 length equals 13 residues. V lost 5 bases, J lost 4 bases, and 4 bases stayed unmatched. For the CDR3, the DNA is TGTGCCAGCAGTAGGGCAGGGGGAGAGACCCAGTACTTC. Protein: CASSRAGGETQYF.

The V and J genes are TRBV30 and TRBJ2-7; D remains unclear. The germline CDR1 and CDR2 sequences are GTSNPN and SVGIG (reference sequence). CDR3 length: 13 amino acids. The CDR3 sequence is CASSRLVSSEQYF. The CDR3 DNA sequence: TGTGCTTCCAGCAGGCTAGTTTCTTCCGAGCAGTACTTC.

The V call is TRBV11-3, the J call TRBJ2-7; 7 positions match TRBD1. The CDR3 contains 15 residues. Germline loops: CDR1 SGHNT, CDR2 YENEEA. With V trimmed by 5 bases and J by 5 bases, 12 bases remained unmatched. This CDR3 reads CASSVGADRDHEQYF. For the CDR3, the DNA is TGTGCCAGCAGCGTAGGGGCCGACAGGGATCACGAGCAGTACTTC.

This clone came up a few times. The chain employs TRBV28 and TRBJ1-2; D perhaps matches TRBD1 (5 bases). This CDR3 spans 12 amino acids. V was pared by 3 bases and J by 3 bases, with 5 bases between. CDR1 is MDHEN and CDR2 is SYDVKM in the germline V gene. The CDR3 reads CASSLGDYGYTF. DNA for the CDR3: TGTGCCAGCAGTTTGGGGGACTATGGCTACACCTTC.

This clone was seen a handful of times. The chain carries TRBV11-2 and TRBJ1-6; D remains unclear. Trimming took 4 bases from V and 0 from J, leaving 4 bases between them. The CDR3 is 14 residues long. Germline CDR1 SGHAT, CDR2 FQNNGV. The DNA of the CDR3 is TGTGCCAGCAGCTCGAGCTCCTATAATTCACCCCTCCACTTT. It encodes CASSSSSYNSPLHF.

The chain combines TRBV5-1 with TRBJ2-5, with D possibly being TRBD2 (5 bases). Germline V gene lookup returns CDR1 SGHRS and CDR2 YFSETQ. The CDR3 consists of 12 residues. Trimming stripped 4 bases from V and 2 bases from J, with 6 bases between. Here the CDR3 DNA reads TGCGCCAGCAGCCCGGGACAAGAGACCCAGTACTTC. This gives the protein CASSPGQETQYF. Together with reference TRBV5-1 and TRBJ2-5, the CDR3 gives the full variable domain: KAGVTQTPRYLIKTRGQQVTLSCSPISGHRSVSWYQQTPGQGLQFLFEYFSETQRNKGNFPGRFSGRQFSNSRSEMNVSTLELGDSALYLCASSPGQETQYFGPGTRLLVL.

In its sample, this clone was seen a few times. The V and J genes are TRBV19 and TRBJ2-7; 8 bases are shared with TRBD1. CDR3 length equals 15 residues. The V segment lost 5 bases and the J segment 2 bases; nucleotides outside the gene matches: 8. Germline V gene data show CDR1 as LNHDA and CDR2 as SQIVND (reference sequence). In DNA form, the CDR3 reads TGTGCCAGTAGTGAACCCGGGACAGGAGCCTACGAGCAGTACTTC. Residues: CASSEPGTGAYEQYF. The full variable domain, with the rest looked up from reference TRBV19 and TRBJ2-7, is DGGITQSPKYLFRKEGQNVTLSCEQNLNHDAMYWYRQDPGQGLRLIYYSQIVNDFQKGDIAEGYSVSREKKESFPLTVTSAQKNPTAFYLCASSEPGTGAYEQYFGPGTRLTVT.

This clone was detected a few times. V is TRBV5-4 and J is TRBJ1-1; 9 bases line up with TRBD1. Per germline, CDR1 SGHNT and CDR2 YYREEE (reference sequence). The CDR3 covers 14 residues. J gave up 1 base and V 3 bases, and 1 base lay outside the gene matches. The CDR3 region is CASSWDRANTEAFF. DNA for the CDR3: TGTGCCAGCAGCTGGGACAGGGCGAACACTGAAGCTTTCTTT.

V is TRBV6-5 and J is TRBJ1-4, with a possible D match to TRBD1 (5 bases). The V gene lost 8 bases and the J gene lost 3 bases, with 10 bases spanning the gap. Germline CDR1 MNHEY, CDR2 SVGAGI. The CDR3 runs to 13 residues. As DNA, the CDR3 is TGTGCCAGCCAGGGCTTAGCTAATGAAAAACTGTTTTTT. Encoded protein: CASQGLANEKLFF.

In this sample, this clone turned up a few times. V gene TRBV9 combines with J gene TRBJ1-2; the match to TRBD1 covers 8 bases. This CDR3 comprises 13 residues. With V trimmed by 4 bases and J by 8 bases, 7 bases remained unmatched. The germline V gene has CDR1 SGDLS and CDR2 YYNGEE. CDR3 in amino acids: CASSTDRGPGYTF. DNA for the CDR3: TGTGCCAGCAGCACCGACAGGGGCCCGGGCTACACCTTC.

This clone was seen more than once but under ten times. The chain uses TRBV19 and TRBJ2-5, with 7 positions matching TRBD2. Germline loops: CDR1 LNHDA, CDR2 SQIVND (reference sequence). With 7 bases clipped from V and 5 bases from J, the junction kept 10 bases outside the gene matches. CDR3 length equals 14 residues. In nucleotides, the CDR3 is TGTGCCAGTACCGCGGGGCGAGCGGGGGAGACCCAGTACTTC. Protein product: CASTAGRAGETQYF.

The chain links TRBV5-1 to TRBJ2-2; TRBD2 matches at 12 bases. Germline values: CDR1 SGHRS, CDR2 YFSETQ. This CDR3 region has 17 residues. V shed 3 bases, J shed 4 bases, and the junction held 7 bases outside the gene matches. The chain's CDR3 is CASSSRLTSGGTGELFF. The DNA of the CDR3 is TGCGCCAGCAGCTCCCGCCTGACTAGCGGGGGCACCGGGGAGCTGTTTTTT.

The CDR3 loop reads CASSMGLADTQYF. In DNA, the CDR3 is TGTGCCAGTAGTATGGGATTGGCAGATACGCAGTATTTT. The V gene is TRBV19, the J gene TRBJ2-3, with unresolved D. Trimming pared 3 bases from V and 4 bases from J, leaving 8 bases between. Germline V gene lookup returns CDR1 LNHDA and CDR2 SQIVND (reference sequence). The CDR3 sequence is 13 residues long. Filled out from reference TRBV19 and TRBJ2-3, the complete variable domain reads DGGITQSPKYLFRKEGQNVTLSCEQNLNHDAMYWYRQDPGQGLRLIYYSQIVNDFQKGDIAEGYSVSREKKESFPLTVTSAQKNPTAFYLCASSMGLADTQYFGPGTRLTVL.

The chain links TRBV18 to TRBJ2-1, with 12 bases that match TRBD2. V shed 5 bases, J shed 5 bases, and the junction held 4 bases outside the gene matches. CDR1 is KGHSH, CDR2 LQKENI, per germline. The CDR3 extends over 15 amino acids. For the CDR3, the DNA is TGTGCCAGCTCAGGCCTAGCGGGAGGGAACAATGAGCAGTTCTTC. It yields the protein CASSGLAGGNNEQFF.

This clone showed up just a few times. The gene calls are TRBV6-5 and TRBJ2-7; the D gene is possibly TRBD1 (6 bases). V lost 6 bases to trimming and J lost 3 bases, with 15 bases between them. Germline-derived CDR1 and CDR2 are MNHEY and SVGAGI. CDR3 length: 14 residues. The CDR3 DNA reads TGTGCCAGCAGATCCGGGACACCCCTCTACGAGCAGTACTTC. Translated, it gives CASRSGTPLYEQYF.

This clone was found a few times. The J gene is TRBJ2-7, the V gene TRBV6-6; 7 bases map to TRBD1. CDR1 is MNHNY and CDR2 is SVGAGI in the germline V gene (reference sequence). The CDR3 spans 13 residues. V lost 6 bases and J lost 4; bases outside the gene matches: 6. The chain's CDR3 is CASSLQQGYEQYF. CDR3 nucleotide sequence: TGTGCCAGCAGCCTCCAACAGGGGTACGAGCAGTACTTC.

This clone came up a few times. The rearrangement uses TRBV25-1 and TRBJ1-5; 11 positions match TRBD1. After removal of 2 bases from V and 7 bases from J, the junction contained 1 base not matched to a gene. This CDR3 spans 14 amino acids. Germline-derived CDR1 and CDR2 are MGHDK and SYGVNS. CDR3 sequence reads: CASSEGTGGQPQHF. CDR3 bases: TGTGCCAGCAGTGAAGGGACAGGGGGGCAGCCCCAGCATTTT.

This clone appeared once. Written as DNA, the CDR3 is TGTGCCAGCGGGTTTCATGTAGGGGGGAACACTGAAGCTTTCTTT. Its protein is CASGFHVGGNTEAFF. J is TRBJ1-1 and V is TRBV7-9, with D perhaps matching TRBD1 (6 bases). Germline V gene lookup returns CDR1 SEHNR and CDR2 FQNEAQ (reference sequence). CDR3 length: 15 residues. With 8 bases removed from V and 1 base from J, the gap between germline ends came to 17 bases.

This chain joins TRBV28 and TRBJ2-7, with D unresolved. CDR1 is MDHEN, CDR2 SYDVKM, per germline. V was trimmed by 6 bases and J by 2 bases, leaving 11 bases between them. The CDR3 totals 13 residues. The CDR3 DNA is TGTGCCAGCAGAGGCCACCCCACCTACGAGCAGTACTTC. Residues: CASRGHPTYEQYF.

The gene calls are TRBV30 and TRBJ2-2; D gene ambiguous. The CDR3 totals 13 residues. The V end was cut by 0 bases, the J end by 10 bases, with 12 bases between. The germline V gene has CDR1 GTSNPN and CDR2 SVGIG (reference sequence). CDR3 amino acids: CAWSVQKDTELFF. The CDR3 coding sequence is TGTGCCTGGAGTGTACAAAAAGACACGGAGCTGTTTTTT.